Only one count was recorded for the clone carrying this TCR beta chain. The data derive from a study of T cell changes during pregnancy in multiple sclerosis. The data were produced by immunoSEQ multiplex PCR, yet TCRdb's version contains in-frame clones alone and is incomplete. The sample holds about 64,000 clones; 90% are singletons and the top ten take roughly 6.5%. The CDR3 contains 16 residues. From germline, CDR1 is SGDLS and CDR2 YYNGEE. V lost 0 bases and J lost 4; bases outside the gene matches: 8. The chain uses TRBV9 and TRBJ2-5; TRBD2 agrees at 8 bases. The source was peripheral blood, collected in the third trimester of pregnancy. The sequence came from a female donor in good health, enrolled as a control in a pregnancy study. CDR3 amino acids: CASSVDPGGPVETQYF. The CDR3 nucleotides are TGTGCCAGCAGCGTAGATCCGGGAGGGCCGGTAGAGACCCAGTACTTC. Supplemented by reference TRBV9 and TRBJ2-5, the full variable domain reads DSGVTQTPKHLITATGQRVTLRCSPRSGDLSVYWYQQSLDQGLQFLIQYYNGEERAKGNILERFSAQQFPDLHSELNLSSLELGDSALYFCASSVDPGGPVETQYFGPGTRLLVL.